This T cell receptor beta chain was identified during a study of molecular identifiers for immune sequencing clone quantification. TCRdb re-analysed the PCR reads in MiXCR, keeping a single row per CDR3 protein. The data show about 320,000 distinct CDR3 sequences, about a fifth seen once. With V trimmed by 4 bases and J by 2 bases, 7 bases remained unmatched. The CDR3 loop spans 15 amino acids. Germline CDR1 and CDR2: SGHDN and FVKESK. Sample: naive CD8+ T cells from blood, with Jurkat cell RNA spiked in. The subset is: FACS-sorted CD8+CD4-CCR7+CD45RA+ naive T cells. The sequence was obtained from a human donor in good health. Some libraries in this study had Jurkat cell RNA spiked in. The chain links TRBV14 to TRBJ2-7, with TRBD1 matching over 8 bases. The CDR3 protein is CASSLTPTGAYEQYF. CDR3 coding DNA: TGTGCCAGCAGCCTAACCCCGACAGGGGCCTACGAGCAGTACTTC.